This TCR beta chain originates from a study of Graves' ophthalmopathy and Graves' hyperthyroidism. This clonotype was observed once. The antigen is undetermined. The germline gene is not matched at one end of the junction; a read error may be the cause. Germline V gene lookup returns CDR1 ENHRY and CDR2 SYGVKD. The CDR3 has 15 amino acids. RNA transcripts were the source from which TCR beta CDR3 regions were amplified. HTBI-primed RT-PCR formed the first round, and a multiplex PCR formed the second. TCRdb re-called the multiplex PCR reads with MiXCR, one entry per CDR3 protein. The top ten clones hold roughly 5% of a sample with about 50,000 distinct CDR3 sequences, approximately 52% of them seen once. Reliance was placed on clinical symptoms, serum thyroxine, TRAb, thyroid ultrasound and orbital computed tomography for diagnosis. General study points: Ophthalmopathy and stable hyperthyroidism were discriminated by a 13-signature model, with about 90% sensitivity and about 84% specificity.

The V gene is TRBV10-3, the J gene TRBJ1-5; the D gene is possibly TRBD1 (6 bases). The receptor comes from an adult woman with Graves' ophthalmopathy. Sample: peripheral blood. The CDR3 DNA follows: TGTGCCAGCAGTGGGATAACAGGGATGGATCAGCCCCAGCATTTT. The encoded protein is CASSGITGMDQPQHF.